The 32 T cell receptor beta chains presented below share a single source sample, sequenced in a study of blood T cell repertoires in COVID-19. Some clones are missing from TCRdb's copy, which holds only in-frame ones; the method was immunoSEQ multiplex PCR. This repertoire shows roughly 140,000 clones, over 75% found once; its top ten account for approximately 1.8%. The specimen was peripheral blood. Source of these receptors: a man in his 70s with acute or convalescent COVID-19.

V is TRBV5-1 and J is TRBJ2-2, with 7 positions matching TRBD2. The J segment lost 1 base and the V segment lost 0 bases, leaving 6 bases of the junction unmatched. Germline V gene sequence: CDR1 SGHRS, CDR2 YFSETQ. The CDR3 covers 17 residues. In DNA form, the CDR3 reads TGCGCCAGCAGCTTGGTCAGGACGGGAGGGAACACCGGGGAGCTGTTTTTT. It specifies CASSLVRTGGNTGELFF.

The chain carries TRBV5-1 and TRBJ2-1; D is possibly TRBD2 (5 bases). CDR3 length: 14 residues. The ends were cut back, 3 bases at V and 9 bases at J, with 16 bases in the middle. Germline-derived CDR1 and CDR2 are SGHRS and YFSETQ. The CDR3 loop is CASSSTQHSGEQFF. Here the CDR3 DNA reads TGCGCCAGCAGCTCTACCCAACACAGCGGTGAGCAGTTCTTC. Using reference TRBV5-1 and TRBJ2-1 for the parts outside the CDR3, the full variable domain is KAGVTQTPRYLIKTRGQQVTLSCSPISGHRSVSWYQQTPGQGLQFLFEYFSETQRNKGNFPGRFSGRQFSNSRSEMNVSTLELGDSALYLCASSSTQHSGEQFFGPGTRLTVL.

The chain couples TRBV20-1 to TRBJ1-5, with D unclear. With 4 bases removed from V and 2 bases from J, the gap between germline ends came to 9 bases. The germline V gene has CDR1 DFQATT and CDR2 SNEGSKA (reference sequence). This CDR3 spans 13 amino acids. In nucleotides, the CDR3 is TGCAGTGCTATTGACACGGGCAATCAGCCCCAGCATTTT. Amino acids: CSAIDTGNQPQHF.

The CDR3 spells CASSDSQAGVFYNEQFF. The CDR3 DNA reads as TGCGCCAGCAGTGATTCTCAAGCGGGAGTCTTCTACAATGAGCAGTTCTTC. This rearrangement joins TRBV10-2 to TRBJ2-1, with TRBD2 matching over 8 bases. V shed 3 bases, J shed 3 bases, and the junction held 10 bases outside the gene matches. Germline V gives CDR1 WSHSY, CDR2 SAAADI. CDR3 length equals 17 residues.

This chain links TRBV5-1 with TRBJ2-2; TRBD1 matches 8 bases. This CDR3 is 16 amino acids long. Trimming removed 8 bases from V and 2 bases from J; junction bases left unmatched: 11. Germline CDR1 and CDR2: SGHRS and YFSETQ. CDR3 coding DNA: TGCGCCAGTCAAAAGTGGACAGGGACCAACACCGGGGAGCTGTTTTTT. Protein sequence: CASQKWTGTNTGELFF.

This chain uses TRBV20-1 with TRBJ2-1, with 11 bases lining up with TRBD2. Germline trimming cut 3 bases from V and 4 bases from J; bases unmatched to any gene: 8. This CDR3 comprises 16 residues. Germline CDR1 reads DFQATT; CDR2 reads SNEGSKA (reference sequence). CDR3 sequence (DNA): TGCAGTGCTAGTGCGGCTAGCGGGAGGCGGTACAATGAGCAGTTCTTC. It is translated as CSASAASGRRYNEQFF.

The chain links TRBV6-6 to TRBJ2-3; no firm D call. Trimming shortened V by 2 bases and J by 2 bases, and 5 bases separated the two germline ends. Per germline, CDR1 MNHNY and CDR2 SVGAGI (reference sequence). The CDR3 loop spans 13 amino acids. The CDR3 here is CASSYESTDTQYF. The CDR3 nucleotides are TGTGCCAGCAGTTACGAGTCCACAGATACGCAGTATTTT.

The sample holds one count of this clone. CDR3 sequence reads: CASSIDLRNTGELFF. The DNA for the CDR3 is TGTGCCAGTAGTATAGATCTCAGGAACACCGGGGAGCTGTTTTTT. This chain links TRBV19 with TRBJ2-2; D remains unclear. The V gene's germline CDR1 is LNHDA and CDR2 SQIVND (reference sequence). The CDR3 spans 15 residues. V gave up 0 bases and J gave up 1 base, with 6 bases separating them.

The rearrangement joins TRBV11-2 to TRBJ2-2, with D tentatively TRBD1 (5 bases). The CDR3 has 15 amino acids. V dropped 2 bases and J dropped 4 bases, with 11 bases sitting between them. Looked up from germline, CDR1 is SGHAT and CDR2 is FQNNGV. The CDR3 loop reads CASSLRGLGTGELFF. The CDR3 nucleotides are TGTGCCAGCAGCTTAAGGGGTTTAGGCACCGGGGAGCTGTTTTTT.

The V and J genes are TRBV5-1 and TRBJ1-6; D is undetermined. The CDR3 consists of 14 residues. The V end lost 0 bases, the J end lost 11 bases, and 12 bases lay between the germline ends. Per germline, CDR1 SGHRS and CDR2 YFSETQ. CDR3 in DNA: TGCGCCAGCAGCTTGGCTTTAGAGGGCGCACCCCTCCACTTT. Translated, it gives CASSLALEGAPLHF.

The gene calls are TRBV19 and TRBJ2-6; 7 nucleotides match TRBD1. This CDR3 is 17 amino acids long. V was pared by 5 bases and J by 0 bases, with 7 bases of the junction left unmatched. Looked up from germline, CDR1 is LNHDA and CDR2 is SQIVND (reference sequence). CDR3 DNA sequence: TGTGCCAGTAGTCCAGGGACAGCAGTCTCTGGGGCCAACGTCCTGACTTTC. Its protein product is CASSPGTAVSGANVLTF.

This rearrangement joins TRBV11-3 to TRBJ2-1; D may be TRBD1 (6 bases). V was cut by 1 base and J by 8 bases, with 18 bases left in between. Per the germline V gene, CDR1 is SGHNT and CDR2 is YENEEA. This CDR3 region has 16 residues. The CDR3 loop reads CASSLGAGDIIDEQFF. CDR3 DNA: TGTGCCAGCAGCTTAGGAGCAGGGGACATAATCGATGAGCAGTTCTTC.

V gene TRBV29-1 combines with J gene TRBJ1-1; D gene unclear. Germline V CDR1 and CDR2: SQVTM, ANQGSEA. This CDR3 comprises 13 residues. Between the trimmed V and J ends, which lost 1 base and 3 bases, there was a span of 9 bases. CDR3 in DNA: TGCAGCGTTGAAGGGGGAGGATACACTGAAGCTTTCTTT. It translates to CSVEGGGYTEAFF.

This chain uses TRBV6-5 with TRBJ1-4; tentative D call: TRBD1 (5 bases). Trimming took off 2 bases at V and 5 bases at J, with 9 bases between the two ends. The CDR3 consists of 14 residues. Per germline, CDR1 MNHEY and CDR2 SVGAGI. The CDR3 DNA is TGTGCCAGCAGTTACGGGGGGGGGAATGAAAAACTGTTTTTT. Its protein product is CASSYGGGNEKLFF.

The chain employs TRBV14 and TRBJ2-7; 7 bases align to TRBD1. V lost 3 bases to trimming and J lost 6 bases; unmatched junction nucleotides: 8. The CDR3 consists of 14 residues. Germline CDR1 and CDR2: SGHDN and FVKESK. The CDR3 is CASSHPTGRGEQYF. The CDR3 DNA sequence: TGTGCCAGCAGCCACCCGACAGGGCGAGGCGAGCAGTACTTC.

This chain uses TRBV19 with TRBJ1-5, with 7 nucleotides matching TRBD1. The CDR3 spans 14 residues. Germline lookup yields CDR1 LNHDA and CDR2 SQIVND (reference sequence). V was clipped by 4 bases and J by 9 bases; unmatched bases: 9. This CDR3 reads CASSTQGETPPQHF. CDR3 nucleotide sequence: TGTGCCAGTAGTACCCAGGGGGAGACGCCGCCCCAGCATTTT.

The DNA for the CDR3 is TGTGCCAGTAGTCTGGCGCAGGCAGCCGTCCTGACTTTC. Translated: CASSLAQAAVLTF. The genes are TRBV19 and TRBJ2-6, with no clear D. This CDR3 comprises 13 residues. V dropped 5 bases and J dropped 12 bases, with 14 bases sitting between them. Germline CDR1 is LNHDA and CDR2 is SQIVND (reference sequence). The entire variable domain, with the rest obtained from reference TRBV19 and TRBJ2-6, is as follows: DGGITQSPKYLFRKEGQNVTLSCEQNLNHDAMYWYRQDPGQGLRLIYYSQIVNDFQKGDIAEGYSVSREKKESFPLTVTSAQKNPTAFYLCASSLAQAAVLTFGAGSRLTVL.

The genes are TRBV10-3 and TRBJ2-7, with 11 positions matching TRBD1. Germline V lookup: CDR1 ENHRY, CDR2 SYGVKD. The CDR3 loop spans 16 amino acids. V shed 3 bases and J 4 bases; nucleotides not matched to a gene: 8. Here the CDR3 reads CAISDSGQGGWYEQYF. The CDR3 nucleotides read TGTGCCATCAGTGATTCGGGACAGGGGGGGTGGTACGAGCAGTACTTC.

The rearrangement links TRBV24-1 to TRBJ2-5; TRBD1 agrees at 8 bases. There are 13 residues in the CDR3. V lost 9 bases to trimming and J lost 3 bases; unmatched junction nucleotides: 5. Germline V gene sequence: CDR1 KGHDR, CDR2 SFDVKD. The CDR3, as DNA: TGTGCCACCCGCGGACAGGGCGAAGAGACCCAGTACTTC. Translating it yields CATRGQGEETQYF.

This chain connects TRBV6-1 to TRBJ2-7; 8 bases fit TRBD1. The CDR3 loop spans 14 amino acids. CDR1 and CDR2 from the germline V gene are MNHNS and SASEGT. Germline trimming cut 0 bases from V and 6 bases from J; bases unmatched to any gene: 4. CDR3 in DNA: TGTGCCAGCAGTGAAGCCTACAGGGGGGCCGAGCAGTACTTC. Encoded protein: CASSEAYRGAEQYF.

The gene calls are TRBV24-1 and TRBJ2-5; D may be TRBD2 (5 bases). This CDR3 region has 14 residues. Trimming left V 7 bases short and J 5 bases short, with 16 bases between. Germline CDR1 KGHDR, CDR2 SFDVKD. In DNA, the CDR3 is TGTGCCACCAGCAGCCCGAGCGGTGGGGAGACCCAGTACTTC. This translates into CATSSPSGGETQYF.

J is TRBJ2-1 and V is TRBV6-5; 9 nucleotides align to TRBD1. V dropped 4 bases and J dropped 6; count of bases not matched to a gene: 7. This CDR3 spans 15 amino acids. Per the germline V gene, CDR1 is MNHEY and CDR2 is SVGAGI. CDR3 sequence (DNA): TGTGCCAGCAGTTGGGGACAGGGCGTAAGCAATGAGCAGTTCTTC. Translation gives CASSWGQGVSNEQFF.

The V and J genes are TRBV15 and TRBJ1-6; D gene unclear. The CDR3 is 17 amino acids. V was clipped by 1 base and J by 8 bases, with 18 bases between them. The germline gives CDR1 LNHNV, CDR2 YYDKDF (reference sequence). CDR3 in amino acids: CATSRGANLLQDSPLHF. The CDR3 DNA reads TGTGCCACCAGCAGAGGGGCGAATCTCCTCCAAGATTCACCCCTCCACTTT. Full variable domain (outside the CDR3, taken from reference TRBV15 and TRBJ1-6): DAMVIQNPRYQVTQFGKPVTLSCSQTLNHNVMYWYQQKSSQAPKLLFHYYDKDFNNEADTPDNFQSRRPNTSFCFLDIRSPGLGDTAMYLCATSRGANLLQDSPLHFGNGTRLTVT.

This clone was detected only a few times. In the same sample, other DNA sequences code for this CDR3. The CDR3 loop reads CASSFRMEAEAFF. DNA of the CDR3: TGTGCCAGCAGTTTTAGGATGGAGGCTGAAGCTTTCTTT. V is TRBV12-3 or TRBV12-4 and J is TRBJ1-1; D remains ambiguous. The CDR3 is 13 residues long. V was trimmed by 3 bases and J by 6 bases, leaving 11 bases between them.

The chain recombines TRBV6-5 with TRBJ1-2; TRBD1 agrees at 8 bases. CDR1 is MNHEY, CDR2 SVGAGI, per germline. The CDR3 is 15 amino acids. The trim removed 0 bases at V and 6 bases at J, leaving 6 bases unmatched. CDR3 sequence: CASSYSWDRWNGYTF. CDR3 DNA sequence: TGTGCCAGCAGTTACTCGTGGGACAGGTGGAATGGCTACACCTTC.

The CDR3 bases are TGTGCCTTTAGCGGGGACAATGAGCAGTTCTTC. Its translation: CAFSGDNEQFF. This rearrangement joins TRBV30 to TRBJ2-1, with 8 nucleotides matching TRBD2. Trimming took 7 bases from V and 5 from J; bases not matched to a gene: 1. Per the germline V gene, CDR1 is GTSNPN and CDR2 is SVGIG (reference sequence). This CDR3 has 11 residues.

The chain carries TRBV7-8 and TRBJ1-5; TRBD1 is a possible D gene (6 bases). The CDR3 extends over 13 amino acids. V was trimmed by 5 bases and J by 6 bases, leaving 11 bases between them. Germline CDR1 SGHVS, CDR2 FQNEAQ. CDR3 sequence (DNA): TGTGCCAGCAGCCCAGGGGTCCGTCAGCCCCAGCATTTT. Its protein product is CASSPGVRQPQHF.

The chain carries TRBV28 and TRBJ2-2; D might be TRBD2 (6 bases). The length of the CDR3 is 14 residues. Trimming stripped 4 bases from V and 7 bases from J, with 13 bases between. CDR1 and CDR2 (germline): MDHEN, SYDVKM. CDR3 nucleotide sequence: TGTGCCAGCAGTTCCGGGAGTAGTGGCGGGGAGCTGTTTTTT. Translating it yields CASSSGSSGGELFF.

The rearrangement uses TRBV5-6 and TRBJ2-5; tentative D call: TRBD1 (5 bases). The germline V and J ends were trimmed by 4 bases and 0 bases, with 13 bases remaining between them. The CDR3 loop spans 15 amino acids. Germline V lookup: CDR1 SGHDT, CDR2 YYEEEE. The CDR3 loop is CASSLGQKNQETQYF. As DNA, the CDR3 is TGTGCCAGCAGCCTCGGACAAAAAAACCAAGAGACCCAGTACTTC.

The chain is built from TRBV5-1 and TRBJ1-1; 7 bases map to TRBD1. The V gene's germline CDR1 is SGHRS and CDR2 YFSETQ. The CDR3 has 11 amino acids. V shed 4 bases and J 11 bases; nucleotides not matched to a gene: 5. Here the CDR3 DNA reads TGCGCCAGCAGCCTAGGACAGGTCGCTTTCTTT. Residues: CASSLGQVAFF. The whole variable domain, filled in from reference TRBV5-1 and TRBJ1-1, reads KAGVTQTPRYLIKTRGQQVTLSCSPISGHRSVSWYQQTPGQGLQFLFEYFSETQRNKGNFPGRFSGRQFSNSRSEMNVSTLELGDSALYLCASSLGQVAFFGQGTRLTVV.

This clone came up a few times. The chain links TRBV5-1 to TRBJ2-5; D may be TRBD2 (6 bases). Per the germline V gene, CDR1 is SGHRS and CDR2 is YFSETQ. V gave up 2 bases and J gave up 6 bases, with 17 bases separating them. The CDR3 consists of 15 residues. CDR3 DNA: TGCGCCAGCAGCTTTTCAGGGACGGGGGTAAAGACCCAGTACTTC. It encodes CASSFSGTGVKTQYF.

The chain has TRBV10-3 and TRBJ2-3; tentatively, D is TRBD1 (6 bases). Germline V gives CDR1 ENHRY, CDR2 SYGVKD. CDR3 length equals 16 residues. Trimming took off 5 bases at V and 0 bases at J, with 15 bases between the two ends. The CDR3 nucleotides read TGTGCCATCAGTAACCCAGGGGCGATGAGCACAGATACGCAGTATTTT. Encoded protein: CAISNPGAMSTDTQYF.